This TCR beta chain was sequenced during a study of identical twins. Each CDR3 protein gets one entry after TCRdb re-called the 5' RACE reads with MiXCR. The table includes 1,800,000 or so distinct CDR3 sequences, about 31% detected once. Germline CDR1 and CDR2: SQVTM and ANQGSEA. The CDR3 sequence is 17 residues long. V trimming: 3 bases; J trimming: 1 base; junction bases outside the gene matches: 10. The sample holds a few counts of this clonotype. The clonotype was recovered from a newborn girl in good health. The rearrangement links TRBV29-1 to TRBJ1-5; 9 bases map to TRBD1. Sequenced material: cord blood. In DNA form, the CDR3 reads TGCAGCGTTGATGGGACAGGGTGGCTTTGCAGCAATCAGCCCCAGCATTTT. Translated: CSVDGTGWLCSNQPQHF.